Only a few counts were recorded for the clone carrying this T cell receptor beta chain. As yet, its antigen is unknown. TCRbeta library preparation incorporated unique molecular identifiers. MiXCR was run by TCRdb on the PCR reads, yielding one entry per CDR3 protein. The sample lists hundreds of thousands of distinct CDR3 sequences, about an eighth occurring once. The CDR3 is 15 amino acids. Trimming shortened V by 6 bases and J by 7 bases, and 22 bases separated the two germline ends. Germline V gives CDR1 DFQATT, CDR2 SNEGSKA (reference sequence). These data are taken from a study of T-cell reconstitution after alpha-beta-depleted transplantation in children. Study observations and caveats: One year after transplant, T-cell counts and diversity came mostly from newly produced T cells.

The specimen was PBMCs, collected before TCRalphabeta/CD19-depleted stem cell transplant. The clonotype originates from a girl aged 2 to 9 with congenital amegakaryocytic thrombocytopenia, due to receive a stem cell transplant. V gene TRBV20-1 combines with J gene TRBJ2-1; D possibly corresponds to TRBD2 (6 bases). The CDR3 loop is CSAQNSGALGNEQFF. The CDR3 coding sequence is TGCAGTGCGCAGAATAGCGGAGCATTGGGGAATGAGCAGTTCTTC.